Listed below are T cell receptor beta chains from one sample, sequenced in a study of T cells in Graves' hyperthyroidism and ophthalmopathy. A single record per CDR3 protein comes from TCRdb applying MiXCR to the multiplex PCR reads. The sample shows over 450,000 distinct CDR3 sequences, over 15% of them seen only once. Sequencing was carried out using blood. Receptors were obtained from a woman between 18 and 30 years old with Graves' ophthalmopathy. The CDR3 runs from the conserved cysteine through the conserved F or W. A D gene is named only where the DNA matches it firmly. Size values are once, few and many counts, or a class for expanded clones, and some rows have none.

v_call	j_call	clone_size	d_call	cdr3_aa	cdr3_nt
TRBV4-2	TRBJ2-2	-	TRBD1	CASSQDLGTGTNTGELFF	TGTGCCAGCAGCCAAGATCTTGGGACAGGGACGAACACCGGGGAGCTGTTTTTT
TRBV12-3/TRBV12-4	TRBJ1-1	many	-	CASSLIGLNTEAFF	TGTGCCAGCAGTTTAATAGGGTTGAACACTGAAGCTTTCTTT
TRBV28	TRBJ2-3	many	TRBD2	CASSTYAIRSGGPSTDTQYF	TGTGCCAGCAGCACCTATGCTATACGCAGCGGGGGGCCTAGCACAGATACGCAGTATTTT
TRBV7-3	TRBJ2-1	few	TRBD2	CASSWLAGGYNEQFF	TGTGCCAGCAGCTGGCTAGCGGGGGGTTACAATGAGCAGTTCTTC
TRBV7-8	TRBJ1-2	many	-	CASSSTANLYGYTF	TGTGCCAGCAGCTCGACAGCCAACCTCTATGGCTACACCTTC
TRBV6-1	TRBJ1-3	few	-	CASWKDTGNTIYF	TGTGCCAGCTGGAAGGATACTGGAAACACCATATATTTT
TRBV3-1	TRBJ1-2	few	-	CASSQDLSGYTF	TGTGCCAGCAGCCAAGATTTGTCGGGCTACACCTTC
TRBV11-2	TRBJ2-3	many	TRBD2	CASSRGSFGTDTQYF	TGTGCCAGCAGCCGCGGGAGTTTTGGCACAGATACGCAGTATTTT
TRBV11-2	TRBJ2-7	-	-	CASSQGHGPYEQYF	TGTGCCAGCAGCCAGGGACATGGGCCTTACGAGCAGTACTTC
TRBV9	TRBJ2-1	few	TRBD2	CASSVGSSGRPYNEQFF	TGTGCCAGCAGCGTAGGGTCTAGCGGGAGACCCTACAATGAGCAGTTCTTC